These 28 T cell receptor beta chains came from one sample sequenced in a study of blood T cell repertoires in COVID-19. Assay: immunoSEQ multiplex PCR; the TCRdb copy retains only in-frame clones and omits some. The data hold 75,000 to 100,000 clones, with more than 65% observed a single time. The sequenced sample consisted of peripheral blood. The receptors here all came from a woman aged 80 or over with acute or convalescent COVID-19.

This clone was recorded only once. The V gene is TRBV29-1, the J gene TRBJ2-2, with D hard to call. Germline assignment: CDR1 SQVTM and CDR2 ANQGSEA. This CDR3 comprises 14 residues. The germline V and J ends were trimmed by 1 base and 1 base, with 7 bases remaining between them. In nucleotides, the CDR3 is TGCAGCGTTGAAGGTTCATTGAACACCGGGGAGCTGTTTTTT. Translated, it gives CSVEGSLNTGELFF.

This chain joins TRBV7-9 and TRBJ1-2; TRBD1 matches at 8 bases. CDR3 length equals 14 residues. J was trimmed by 6 bases and V by 3 bases; bases with no gene match: 6. Germline CDR1 SEHNR, CDR2 FQNEAQ (reference sequence). The CDR3 region has the DNA TGTGCCAGCAGCTTTATCGGACAGGGCGATGGCTACACCTTC. Its translation: CASSFIGQGDGYTF. Together with reference TRBV7-9 and TRBJ1-2, the CDR3 gives the full variable domain: DTGVSQNPRHKITKRGQNVTFRCDPISEHNRLYWYRQTLGQGPEFLTYFQNEAQLEKSRLLSDRFSAERPKGSFSTLEIQRTEQGDSAMYLCASSFIGQGDGYTFGSGTRLTVV.

The V and J genes are TRBV5-1 and TRBJ2-5; 11 bases fit TRBD1. With V trimmed by 4 bases and J by 3 bases, 8 bases remained unmatched. CDR3 length equals 16 residues. Germline CDR1 is SGHRS and CDR2 is YFSETQ. The CDR3 sequence: CASSPPGQGVEETQYF. The CDR3 region has the DNA TGCGCCAGCAGCCCCCCGGGACAGGGGGTGGAAGAGACCCAGTACTTC.

The CDR3 DNA reads as TGTGCCAGCAGCCAAGCAGGGGCGGGAGAGACCCAGTACTTC. It encodes CASSQAGAGETQYF. This chain connects TRBV3-1 (or the pseudogene TRBV3-2) to TRBJ2-5; TRBD1 is a possible D gene (6 bases). The CDR3 has 14 amino acids. V lost 1 base to trimming and J lost 4 bases, with 10 bases between them. Germline V lookup: CDR1 LGHDT, CDR2 YNNKEL (reference sequence).

The chain has TRBV24-1 and TRBJ2-3, with no clear D. Germline V gene sequence: CDR1 KGHDR, CDR2 SFDVKD. CDR3 size: 12 residues. V was shortened by 0 bases and J by 8 bases, with 5 bases between the two germline ends. The CDR3 DNA reads TGTGCCACCAGTGATTTGGGGCGTACGCAGTATTTT. Its protein product is CATSDLGRTQYF.

This chain joins TRBV5-1 and TRBJ2-3, with D tentatively TRBD2 (5 bases). The germline CDR1 and CDR2 sequences are SGHRS and YFSETQ. Deletions cut 0 bases from V and 4 bases from J, with 6 bases between. The CDR3 totals 13 residues. CDR3 sequence: CASSLGGPDTQYF. In DNA form, the CDR3 reads TGCGCCAGCAGCTTGGGAGGGCCAGATACGCAGTATTTT.

In its sample, this clone was seen a few times. The chain combines TRBV11-2 with TRBJ1-3; 8 nucleotides match TRBD1. This CDR3 is 17 amino acids long. From germline, CDR1 is SGHAT and CDR2 FQNNGV. The trim removed 0 bases at V and 1 base at J, leaving 5 bases unmatched. Here the CDR3 DNA reads TGTGCCAGCAGCTTAGATACAGGGGGAATATCTGGAAACACCATATATTTT. Its translation is CASSLDTGGISGNTIYF. Drawing the rest from reference TRBV11-2 and TRBJ1-3, the complete variable domain is EAGVAQSPRYKIIEKRQSVAFWCNPISGHATLYWYQQILGQGPKLLIQFQNNGVVDDSQLPKDRFSAERLKGVDSTLKIQPAKLEDSAVYLCASSLDTGGISGNTIYFGEGSWLTVV.

The chain employs TRBV5-1 and TRBJ2-3; 11 positions match TRBD1. CDR1 and CDR2 (germline): SGHRS, YFSETQ. This CDR3 has 14 residues. V gave up 3 bases and J gave up 4 bases; unmatched junction bases: 1. CDR3 bases: TGCGCCAGCAGCTGGACAGGGGGCGCAGATACGCAGTATTTT. It codes for CASSWTGGADTQYF.

The CDR3 region has the DNA TGTGCCAGCAGCTTAGGAGGGACAGAAAAAACAACTAATGAAAAACTGTTTTTT. This encodes CASSLGGTEKTTNEKLFF. The chain is built from TRBV7-2 and TRBJ1-4, with TRBD1 matching over 7 bases. Per the germline V gene, CDR1 is SGHTA and CDR2 is FQGNSA. V lost 1 base, J lost 0 bases, and 8 bases stayed unmatched. This CDR3 has 18 amino acids. Together with reference TRBV7-2 and TRBJ1-4, the CDR3 gives the full variable domain: GAGVSQSPSNKVTEKGKDVELRCDPISGHTALYWYRQSLGQGLEFLIYFQGNSAPDKSGLPSDRFSAERTGGSVSTLTIQRTQQEDSAVYLCASSLGGTEKTTNEKLFFGSGTQLSVL.

The genes are TRBV7-9 and TRBJ1-4; D unclear. The germline V gene has CDR1 SEHNR and CDR2 FQNEAQ (reference sequence). The V end lost 5 bases, the J end lost 2 bases, and 9 bases lay between the germline ends. This CDR3 contains 14 residues. CDR3 DNA sequence: TGTGCCAGCAGCGCCGGACTTACTAATGAAAAACTGTTTTTT. It specifies CASSAGLTNEKLFF.

The CDR3 sequence is CASSLFRGAGNTIYF. The DNA of the CDR3 is TGTGCCAGCAGCCTCTTTAGGGGTGCAGGAAACACCATATATTTT. The J gene is TRBJ1-3, the V gene TRBV13; a possible D gene is TRBD1 (5 bases). V gave up 5 bases and J gave up 4 bases, with 15 bases separating them. The CDR3 has 15 residues. Germline values: CDR1 PRHDT, CDR2 FYEKMQ (reference sequence).

The chain is built from TRBV28 and TRBJ1-1, with TRBD1 matching over 10 bases. V trimming: 5 bases; J trimming: 6 bases; junction bases outside the gene matches: 9. Germline assignment: CDR1 MDHEN and CDR2 SYDVKM. The CDR3 spans 15 residues. The CDR3 bases are TGTGCCAGCAGTCGCATAGACAGGGGGCGAGCTGAAGCTTTCTTT. Its translation: CASSRIDRGRAEAFF.

This chain links TRBV5-6 with TRBJ2-5; D uncertain. The germline gives CDR1 SGHDT, CDR2 YYEEEE. Trimming cost V 0 bases and J 4 bases, with 7 bases left between them. This CDR3 contains 13 residues. CDR3 residues: CASSLGRLETQYF. The CDR3 nucleotides read TGTGCCAGCAGCTTGGGCCGACTAGAGACCCAGTACTTC.

V gene TRBV4-3 combines with J gene TRBJ1-2; possibly TRBD1 for D (5 bases). The CDR3 contains 15 residues. V shed 0 bases and J shed 4 bases, with 12 bases lying between them. CDR1 LGHNA and CDR2 YSLEER come from the germline V gene. The CDR3 loop is CASSQDYGGSYGYTF. CDR3 nucleotide sequence: TGCGCCAGCAGCCAAGATTACGGGGGGAGCTATGGCTACACCTTC.

The chain joins TRBV6-2 or TRBV6-3 to TRBJ2-7; 7 nucleotides align to TRBD2. V lost 7 bases to trimming and J lost 7 bases; unmatched junction nucleotides: 22. The CDR3 has 17 amino acids. CDR1 and CDR2 from the germline V gene are MNHEY and SVGEGT. Written as DNA, the CDR3 is TGTGCCAGCACCCCCCTAGCGGAGGCTCCCGCGGCCCTGGAGCAGTACGTC. It encodes CASTPLAEAPAALEQYV.

The chain combines TRBV6-5 with TRBJ1-5, with a tentative D call TRBD1 (6 bases). CDR3 size: 15 residues. V was shortened by 2 bases and J by 1 base, with 9 bases between the two germline ends. The germline V gene encodes CDR1 MNHEY and CDR2 SVGAGI. The chain's CDR3 is CASSYGTPSNQPQHF. CDR3 coding DNA: TGTGCCAGCAGTTACGGGACACCGAGCAATCAGCCCCAGCATTTT.

V is TRBV28 and J is TRBJ2-5, with D perhaps TRBD2 (8 bases). Germline assignment: CDR1 MDHEN and CDR2 SYDVKM. Trimming removed 2 bases from V and 10 bases from J, with 14 bases in between. The CDR3 totals 13 residues. In nucleotides, the CDR3 is TGTGCCAGCAGTTTACTGACAGGGACTAGCCAGTACTTC. Its protein is CASSLLTGTSQYF.

The CDR3 reads CASSFDRGPNQPQHF. The CDR3 DNA is TGTGCCAGCAGCTTTGATAGGGGTCCGAATCAGCCCCAGCATTTT. V is TRBV11-2 and J is TRBJ1-5, with D maybe TRBD1 (5 bases). The V gene's germline CDR1 is SGHAT and CDR2 FQNNGV. The CDR3 covers 15 residues. Trimming shortened V by 3 bases and J by 4 bases, and 13 bases separated the two germline ends.

This sequence joins TRBV9 and TRBJ2-2; 8 bases fit TRBD1. V was clipped by 0 bases and J by 2 bases; unmatched bases: 9. CDR1 SGDLS and CDR2 YYNGEE come from the germline V gene. The CDR3 totals 18 residues. As DNA, the CDR3 is TGTGCCAGCAGCGTAGACCTCCAGGGGGCTAAAAACACCGGGGAGCTGTTTTTT. Translation gives CASSVDLQGAKNTGELFF.

The rearrangement joins TRBV3-1 (or the pseudogene TRBV3-2) to TRBJ1-5, with D possibly matching TRBD1 (5 bases). Trimming took 4 bases from V and 3 from J, leaving 10 bases between them. Germline CDR1 reads LGHDT; CDR2 reads YNNKEL (reference sequence). The CDR3 sequence is 14 residues long. The CDR3 bases are TGTGCCAGCAGCCCCGACAGCCACAATCAGCCCCAGCATTTT. Protein product: CASSPDSHNQPQHF.

The chain couples TRBV5-1 to TRBJ2-2, with 9 bases lining up with TRBD1. Germline V gene data show CDR1 as SGHRS and CDR2 as YFSETQ. V lost 4 bases to trimming and J lost 4 bases; unmatched junction nucleotides: 8. CDR3 size: 16 residues. The CDR3 spells CASSASGTGPTGELFF. The CDR3 DNA is TGCGCCAGCAGCGCGTCCGGGACAGGGCCCACCGGGGAGCTGTTTTTT. Full variable domain (remainder filled in from reference TRBV5-1 and TRBJ2-2): KAGVTQTPRYLIKTRGQQVTLSCSPISGHRSVSWYQQTPGQGLQFLFEYFSETQRNKGNFPGRFSGRQFSNSRSEMNVSTLELGDSALYLCASSASGTGPTGELFFGEGSRLTVL.

This chain joins TRBV19 and TRBJ2-1; 11 positions agree with TRBD2. V gave up 6 bases and J gave up 7 bases; unmatched junction bases: 8. The CDR3 covers 15 residues. In germline, CDR1 is LNHDA, CDR2 SQIVND (reference sequence). CDR3 bases: TGTGCCAGTAGCTATAGCGGGGGGGCTCTAAATGAGCAGTTCTTC. It translates to CASSYSGGALNEQFF.

This rearrangement joins TRBV6-2 or TRBV6-3 to TRBJ2-3, with D unclear. The CDR3 is 15 residues long. Trimming shortened V by 0 bases and J by 0 bases, and 7 bases separated the two germline ends. CDR1 and CDR2 (germline): MNHEY, SVGEGT. In DNA form, the CDR3 reads TGTGCCAGCAGTTACTCTGAAACTAGCACAGATACGCAGTATTTT. Its translation: CASSYSETSTDTQYF.

This clone has just one count. The chain couples TRBV5-1 to TRBJ1-1, with D unclear. V was shortened by 3 bases and J by 4 bases, with 13 bases between the two germline ends. The CDR3 length is 14 residues. Germline CDR1 is SGHRS and CDR2 is YFSETQ. The CDR3 spells CASSSNSEVTEAFF. In DNA form, the CDR3 reads TGCGCCAGCAGCTCGAACTCGGAGGTCACTGAAGCTTTCTTT.

This chain joins TRBV5-4 and TRBJ1-6; possibly TRBD1 for D (5 bases). V was shortened by 6 bases and J by 3 bases, with 19 bases between the two germline ends. The CDR3 is 17 amino acids. Germline CDR1 and CDR2: SGHNT and YYREEE (reference sequence). CDR3 residues: CASTWGEYSYYNSPLHF. As DNA, the CDR3 is TGTGCCAGCACCTGGGGGGAGTATTCCTACTATAATTCACCCCTCCACTTT.

The CDR3 nucleotides read TGTGCCAGCAGCGGAAGGGGACACAGCTCCTACGAGCAGTACTTC. Translation: CASSGRGHSSYEQYF. The rearrangement joins TRBV2 to TRBJ2-7; the D gene is possibly TRBD1 (6 bases). Trimming cost V 6 bases and J 0 bases, with 15 bases left between them. Germline V gene data show CDR1 as SNHLY and CDR2 as FYNNEI. This CDR3 is 15 amino acids long.

This rearrangement joins TRBV7-2 to TRBJ1-2, with D hard to call. From germline, CDR1 is SGHTA and CDR2 FQGNSA. Trimming shortened V by 1 base and J by 4 bases, and 19 bases separated the two germline ends. This CDR3 has 17 amino acids. CDR3 nucleotide sequence: TGTGCCAGCAGCTTAGGGAGGGAAGCCCAGGCCATCTATGGCTACACCTTC. Translation gives CASSLGREAQAIYGYTF.

The J gene is TRBJ2-5, the V gene TRBV4-3, with 9 bases aligning to TRBD2. With 1 base clipped from V and 9 bases from J, the junction kept 15 bases outside the gene matches. The CDR3 loop spans 17 amino acids. Per germline, CDR1 LGHNA and CDR2 YSLEER. CDR3 nucleotides: TGCGCCAGCAGCCAAGGGAGAGAGCGGGGGGCCGGGGCGGCCCAGTACTTC. This codes for CASSQGRERGAGAAQYF.